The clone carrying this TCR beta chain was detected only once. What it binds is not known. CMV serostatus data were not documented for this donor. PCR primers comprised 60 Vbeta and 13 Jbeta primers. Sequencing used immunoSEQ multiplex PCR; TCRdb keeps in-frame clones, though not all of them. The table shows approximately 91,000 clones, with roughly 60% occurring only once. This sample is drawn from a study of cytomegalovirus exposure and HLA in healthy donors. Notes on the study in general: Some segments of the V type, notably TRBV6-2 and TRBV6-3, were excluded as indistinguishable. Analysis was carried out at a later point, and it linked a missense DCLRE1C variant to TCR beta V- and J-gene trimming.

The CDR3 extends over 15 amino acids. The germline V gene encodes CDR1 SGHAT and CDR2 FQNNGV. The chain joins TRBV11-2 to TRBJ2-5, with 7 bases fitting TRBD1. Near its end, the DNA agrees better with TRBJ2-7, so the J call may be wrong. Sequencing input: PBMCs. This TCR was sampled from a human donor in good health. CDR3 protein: CASSLDLGQLYEQYF. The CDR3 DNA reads TGTGCCAGCAGCTTAGATCTGGGACAGCTGTACGAGCAGTACTTC.